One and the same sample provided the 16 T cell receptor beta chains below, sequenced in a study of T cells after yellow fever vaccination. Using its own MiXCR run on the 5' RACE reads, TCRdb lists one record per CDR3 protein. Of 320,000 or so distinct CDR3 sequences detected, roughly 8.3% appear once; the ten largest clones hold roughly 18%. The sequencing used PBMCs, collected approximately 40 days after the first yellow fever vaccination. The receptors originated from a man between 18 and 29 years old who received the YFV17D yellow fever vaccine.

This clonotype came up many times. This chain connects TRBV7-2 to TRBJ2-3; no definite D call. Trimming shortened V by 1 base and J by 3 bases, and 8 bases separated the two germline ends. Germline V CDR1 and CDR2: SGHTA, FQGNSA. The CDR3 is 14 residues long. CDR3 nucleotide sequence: TGTGCCAGCAGCTTAGTGGTGGGGACAGATACGCAGTATTTT. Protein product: CASSLVVGTDTQYF.

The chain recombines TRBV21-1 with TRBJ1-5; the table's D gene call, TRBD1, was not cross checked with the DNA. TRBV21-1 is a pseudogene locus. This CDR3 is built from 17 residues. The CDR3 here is CASSKWGGLGDNQPQHF. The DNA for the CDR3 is TGTGCCAGCAGCAAATGGGGGGGGCTTGGCGACAATCAGCCCCAGCATTTT.

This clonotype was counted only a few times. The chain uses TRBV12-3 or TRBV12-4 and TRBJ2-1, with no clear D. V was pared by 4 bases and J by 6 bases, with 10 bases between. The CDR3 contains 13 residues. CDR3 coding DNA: TGTGCCAGCAGTTCCCTGGCCGTCAATGAGCAGTTCTTC. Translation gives CASSSLAVNEQFF.

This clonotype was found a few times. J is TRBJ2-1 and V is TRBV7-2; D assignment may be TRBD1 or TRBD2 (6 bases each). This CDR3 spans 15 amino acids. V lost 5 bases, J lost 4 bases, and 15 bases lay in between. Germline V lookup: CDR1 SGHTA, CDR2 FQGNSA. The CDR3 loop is CASSPSGAIYNEQFF. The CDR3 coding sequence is TGTGCCAGCAGCCCGTCGGGGGCTATTTACAATGAGCAGTTCTTC.

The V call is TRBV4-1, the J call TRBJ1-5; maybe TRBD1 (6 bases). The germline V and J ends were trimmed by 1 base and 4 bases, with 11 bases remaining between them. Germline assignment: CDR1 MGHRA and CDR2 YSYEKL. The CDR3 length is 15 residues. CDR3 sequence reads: CASSQAPGANQPQHF. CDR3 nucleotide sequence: TGCGCCAGCAGCCAAGCCCCAGGGGCAAATCAGCCCCAGCATTTT.

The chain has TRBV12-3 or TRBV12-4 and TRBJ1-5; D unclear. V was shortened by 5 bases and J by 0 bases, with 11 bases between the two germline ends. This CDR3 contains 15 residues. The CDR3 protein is CASSRTELSNQPQHF. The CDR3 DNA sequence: TGTGCCAGCAGTCGGACGGAACTTAGCAATCAGCCCCAGCATTTT.

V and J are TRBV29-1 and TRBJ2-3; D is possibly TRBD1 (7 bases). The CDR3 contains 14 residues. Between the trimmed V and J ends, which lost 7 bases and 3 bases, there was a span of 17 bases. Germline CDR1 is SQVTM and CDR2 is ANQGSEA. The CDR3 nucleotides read TGCAGCGGAGGGGGGACAGTGAAGACAGATACGCAGTATTTT. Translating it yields CSGGGTVKTDTQYF.

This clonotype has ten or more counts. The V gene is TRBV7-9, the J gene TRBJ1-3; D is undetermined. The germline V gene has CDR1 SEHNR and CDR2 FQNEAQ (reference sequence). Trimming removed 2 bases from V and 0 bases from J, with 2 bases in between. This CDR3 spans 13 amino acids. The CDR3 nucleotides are TGTGCCAGCAGCTTAAGCTCTGGAAACACCATATATTTT. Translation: CASSLSSGNTIYF.

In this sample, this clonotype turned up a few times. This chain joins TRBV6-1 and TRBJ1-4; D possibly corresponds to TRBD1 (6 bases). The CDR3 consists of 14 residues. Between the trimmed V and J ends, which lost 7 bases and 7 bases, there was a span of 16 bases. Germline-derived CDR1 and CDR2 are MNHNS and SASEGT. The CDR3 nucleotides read TGTGCCAGCACCCCCGAGGGGGGGAGTGAAAAACTGTTTTTT. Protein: CASTPEGGSEKLFF.

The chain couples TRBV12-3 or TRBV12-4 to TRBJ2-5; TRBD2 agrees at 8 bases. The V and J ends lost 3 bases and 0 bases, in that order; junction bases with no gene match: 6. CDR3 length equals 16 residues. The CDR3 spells CASSLGVAGNQETQYF. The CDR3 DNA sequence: TGTGCCAGCAGTTTGGGAGTAGCGGGGAACCAAGAGACCCAGTACTTC.

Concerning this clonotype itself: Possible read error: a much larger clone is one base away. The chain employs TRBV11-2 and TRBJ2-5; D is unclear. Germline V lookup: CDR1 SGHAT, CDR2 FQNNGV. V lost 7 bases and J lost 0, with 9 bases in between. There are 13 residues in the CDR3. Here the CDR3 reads CASNLEHQETQYF. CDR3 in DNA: TGTGCCAGCAATCTAGAGCACCAAGAGACCCAGTACTTC.

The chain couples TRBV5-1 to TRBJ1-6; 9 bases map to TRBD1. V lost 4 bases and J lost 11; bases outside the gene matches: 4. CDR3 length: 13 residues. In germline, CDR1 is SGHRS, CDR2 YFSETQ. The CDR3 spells CASSRGQGAPLHF. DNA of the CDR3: TGCGCCAGCAGCCGGGGACAGGGAGCACCCCTCCACTTT.

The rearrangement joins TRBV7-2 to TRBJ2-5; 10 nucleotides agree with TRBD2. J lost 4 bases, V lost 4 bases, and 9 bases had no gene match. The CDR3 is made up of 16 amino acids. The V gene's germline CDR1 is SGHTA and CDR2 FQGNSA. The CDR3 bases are TGTGCCAGCAGCTCCCTTGGGGCTAGCGGGGGAGAGACCCAGTACTTC. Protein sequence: CASSSLGASGGETQYF.

As DNA, the CDR3 is TGTGCCAGCTCACCGCCAGGACGGGGGAATACTGGGGAGCAGTACTTC. Translation: CASSPPGRGNTGEQYF. The chain couples TRBV18 to TRBJ2-7; possibly TRBD2 for D (6 bases). CDR1 and CDR2 (germline): KGHSH, LQKENI. V was trimmed by 3 bases and J by 7 bases, leaving 22 bases between them. The CDR3 runs to 16 residues. Complete variable domain (other parts from reference TRBV18 and TRBJ2-7): NAGVMQNPRHLVRRRGQEARLRCSPMKGHSHVYWYRQLPEEGLKFMVYLQKENIIDESGMPKERFSAEFPKEGPSILRIQQVVRGDSAAYFCASSPPGRGNTGEQYFGPGTRLTVT.

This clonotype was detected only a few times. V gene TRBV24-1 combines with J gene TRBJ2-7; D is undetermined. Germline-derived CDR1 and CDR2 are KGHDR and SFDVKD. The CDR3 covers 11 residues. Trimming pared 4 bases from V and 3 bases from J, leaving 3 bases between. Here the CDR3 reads CATSDLYEQYV. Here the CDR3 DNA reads TGTGCCACCAGTGACCTCTACGAGCAGTACGTC.

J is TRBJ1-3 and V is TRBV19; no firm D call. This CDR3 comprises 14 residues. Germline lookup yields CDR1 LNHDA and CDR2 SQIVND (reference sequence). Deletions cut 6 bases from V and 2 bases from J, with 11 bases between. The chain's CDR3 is CASRAPAAGNTIYF. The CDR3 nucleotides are TGTGCCAGTAGAGCTCCCGCGGCTGGAAACACCATATATTTT.